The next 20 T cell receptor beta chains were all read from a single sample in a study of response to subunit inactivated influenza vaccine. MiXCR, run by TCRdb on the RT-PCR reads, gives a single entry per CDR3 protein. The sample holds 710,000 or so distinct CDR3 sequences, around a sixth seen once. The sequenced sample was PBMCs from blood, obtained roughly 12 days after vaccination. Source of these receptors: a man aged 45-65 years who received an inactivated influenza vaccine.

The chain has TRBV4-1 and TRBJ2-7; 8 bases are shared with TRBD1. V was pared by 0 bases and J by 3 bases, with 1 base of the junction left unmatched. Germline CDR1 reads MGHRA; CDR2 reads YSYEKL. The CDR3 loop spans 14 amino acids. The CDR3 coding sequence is TGCGCCAGCAGCCAAGACGGGACAGGCTACGAGCAGTACTTC. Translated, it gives CASSQDGTGYEQYF.

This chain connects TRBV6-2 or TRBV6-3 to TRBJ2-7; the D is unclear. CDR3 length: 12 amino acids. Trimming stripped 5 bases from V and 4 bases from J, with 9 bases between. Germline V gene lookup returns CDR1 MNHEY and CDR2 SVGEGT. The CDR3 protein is CASSHDGYEQYF. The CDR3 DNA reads TGTGCCAGCAGTCACGACGGGTACGAGCAGTACTTC.

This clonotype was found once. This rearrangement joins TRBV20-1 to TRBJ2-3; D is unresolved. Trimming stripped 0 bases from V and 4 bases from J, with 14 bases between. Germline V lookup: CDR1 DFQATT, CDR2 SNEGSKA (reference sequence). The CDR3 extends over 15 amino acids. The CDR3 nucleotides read TGCAGTGCTAGAGATCGGGTAGCTGCGCCAGATACGCAGTATTTT. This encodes CSARDRVAAPDTQYF.

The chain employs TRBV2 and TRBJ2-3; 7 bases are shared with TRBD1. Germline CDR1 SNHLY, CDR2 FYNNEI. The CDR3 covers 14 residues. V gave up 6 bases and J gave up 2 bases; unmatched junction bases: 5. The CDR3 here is CASRWDSYTDTQYF. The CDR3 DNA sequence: TGTGCCAGCAGGTGGGACAGCTACACAGATACGCAGTATTTT.

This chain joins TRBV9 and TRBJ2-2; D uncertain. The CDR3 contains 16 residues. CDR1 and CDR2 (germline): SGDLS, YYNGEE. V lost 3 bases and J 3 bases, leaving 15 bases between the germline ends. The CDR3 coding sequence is TGTGCCAGCAGCGCTTCACCACGGACCTACACCGGGGAGCTGTTTTTT. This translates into CASSASPRTYTGELFF.

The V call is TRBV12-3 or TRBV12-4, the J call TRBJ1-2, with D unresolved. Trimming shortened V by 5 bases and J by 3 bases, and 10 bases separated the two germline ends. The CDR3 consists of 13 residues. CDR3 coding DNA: TGTGCCAGCAGTCCAGACCTAGACTATGGCTACACCTTC. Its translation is CASSPDLDYGYTF.

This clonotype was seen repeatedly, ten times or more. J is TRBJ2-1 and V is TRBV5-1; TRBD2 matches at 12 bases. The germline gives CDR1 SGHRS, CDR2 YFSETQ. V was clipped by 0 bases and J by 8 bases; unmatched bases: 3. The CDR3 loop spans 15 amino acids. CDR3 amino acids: CASSLGLAGADEQFF. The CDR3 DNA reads TGCGCCAGCAGCTTGGGACTAGCGGGAGCGGATGAGCAGTTCTTC.

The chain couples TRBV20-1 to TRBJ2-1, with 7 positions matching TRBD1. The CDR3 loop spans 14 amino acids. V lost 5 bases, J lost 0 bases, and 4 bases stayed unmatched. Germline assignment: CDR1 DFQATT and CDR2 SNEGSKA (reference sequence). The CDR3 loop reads CSAPTGSSYNEQFF. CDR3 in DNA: TGCAGTGCTCCGACAGGGAGCTCCTACAATGAGCAGTTCTTC.

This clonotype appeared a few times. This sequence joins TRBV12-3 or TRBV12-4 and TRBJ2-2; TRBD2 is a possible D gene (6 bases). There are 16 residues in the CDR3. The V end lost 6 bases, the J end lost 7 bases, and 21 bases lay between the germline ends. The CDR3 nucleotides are TGTGCCAGCAGCTGGGGGGTTGTTGCGTATCACGGGGAGCTGTTTTTT. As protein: CASSWGVVAYHGELFF.

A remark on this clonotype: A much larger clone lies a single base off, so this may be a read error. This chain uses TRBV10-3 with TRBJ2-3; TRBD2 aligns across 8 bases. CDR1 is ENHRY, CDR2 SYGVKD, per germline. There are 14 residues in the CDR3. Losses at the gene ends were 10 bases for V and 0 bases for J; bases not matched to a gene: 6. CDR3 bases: TGTGCCACCGGACGGGGGGGAAGCACAGATACGCAGTATTTT. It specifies CATGRGGSTDTQYF.

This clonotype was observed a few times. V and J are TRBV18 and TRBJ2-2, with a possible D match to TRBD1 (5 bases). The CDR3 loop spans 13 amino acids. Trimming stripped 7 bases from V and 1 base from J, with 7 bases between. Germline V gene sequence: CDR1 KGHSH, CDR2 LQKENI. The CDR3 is CASFQGNTGELFF. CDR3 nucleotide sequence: TGTGCCAGCTTCCAGGGGAACACCGGGGAGCTGTTTTTT.

The CDR3 DNA follows: TGTGCCAGCAGCCAAGAACTAGCGGGAGCCACCGGGGAGCTGTTTTTT. Amino acids: CASSQELAGATGELFF. This chain connects TRBV3-1 to TRBJ2-2; 11 nucleotides align to TRBD2. The V gene end was trimmed by 0 bases and the J gene end by 4 bases; junction bases not matched to a gene: 1. Germline V gives CDR1 LGHDT, CDR2 YNNKEL (reference sequence). This CDR3 contains 16 residues.

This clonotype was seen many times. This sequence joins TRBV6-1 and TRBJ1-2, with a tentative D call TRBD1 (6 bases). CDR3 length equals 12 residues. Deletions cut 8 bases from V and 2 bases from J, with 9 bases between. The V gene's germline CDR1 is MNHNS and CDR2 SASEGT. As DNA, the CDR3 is TGTGCCAGCGGAGGGGGGAACTATGGCTACACCTTC. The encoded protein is CASGGGNYGYTF.

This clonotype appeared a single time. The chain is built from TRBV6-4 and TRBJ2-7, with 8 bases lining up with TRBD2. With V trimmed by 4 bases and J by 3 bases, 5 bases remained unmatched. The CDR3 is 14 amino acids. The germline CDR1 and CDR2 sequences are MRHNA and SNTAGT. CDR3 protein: CASSAGGHFYEQYF. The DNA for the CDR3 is TGTGCCAGCAGTGCGGGGGGGCATTTCTACGAGCAGTACTTC.

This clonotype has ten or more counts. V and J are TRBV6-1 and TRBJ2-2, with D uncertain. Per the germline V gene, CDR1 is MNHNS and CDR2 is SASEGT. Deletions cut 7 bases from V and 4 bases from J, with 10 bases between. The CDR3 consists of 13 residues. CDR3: CASTLPATGELFF. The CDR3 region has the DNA TGTGCCAGCACTCTTCCGGCCACCGGGGAGCTGTTTTTT.

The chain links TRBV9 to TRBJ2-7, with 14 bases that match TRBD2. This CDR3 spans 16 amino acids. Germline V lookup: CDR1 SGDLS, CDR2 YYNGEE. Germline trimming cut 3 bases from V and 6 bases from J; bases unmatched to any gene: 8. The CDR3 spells CASSGAGTSGRGEQYF. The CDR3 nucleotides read TGTGCCAGCAGCGGGGCTGGGACTAGCGGGAGAGGCGAGCAGTACTTC.

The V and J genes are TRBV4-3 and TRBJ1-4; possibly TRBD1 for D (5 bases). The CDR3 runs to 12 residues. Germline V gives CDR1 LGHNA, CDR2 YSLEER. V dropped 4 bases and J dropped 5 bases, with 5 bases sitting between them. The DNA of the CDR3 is TGCGCCAGCAGCCGGGGGAATGAAAAACTGTTTTTT. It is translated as CASSRGNEKLFF.

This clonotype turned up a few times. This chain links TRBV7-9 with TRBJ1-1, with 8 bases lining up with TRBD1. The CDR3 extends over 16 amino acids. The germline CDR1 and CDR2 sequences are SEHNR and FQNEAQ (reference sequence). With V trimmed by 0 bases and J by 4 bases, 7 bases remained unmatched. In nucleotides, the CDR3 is TGTGCCAGCAGCTTAGCGGGCAGGGGGCTGGGCACTGAAGCTTTCTTT. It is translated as CASSLAGRGLGTEAFF.

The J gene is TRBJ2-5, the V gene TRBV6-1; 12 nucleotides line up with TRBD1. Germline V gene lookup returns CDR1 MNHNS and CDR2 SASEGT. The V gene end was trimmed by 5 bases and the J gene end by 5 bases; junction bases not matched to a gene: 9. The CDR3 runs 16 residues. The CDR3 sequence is CASSPMIGTGGETQYF. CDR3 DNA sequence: TGTGCCAGCAGTCCCATGATAGGGACAGGGGGCGAGACCCAGTACTTC.

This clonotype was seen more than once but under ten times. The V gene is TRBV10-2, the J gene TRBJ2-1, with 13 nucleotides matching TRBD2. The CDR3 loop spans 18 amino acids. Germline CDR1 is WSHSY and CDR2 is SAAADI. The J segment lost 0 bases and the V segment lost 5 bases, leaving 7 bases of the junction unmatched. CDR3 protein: CASSLTSGGLPSYNEQFF. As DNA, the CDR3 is TGCGCCAGCAGTTTGACTAGCGGGGGGCTCCCCTCCTACAATGAGCAGTTCTTC.